The TCR beta chain described here comes from a study of cytomegalovirus exposure and HLA in healthy donors. Germline V gives CDR1 MNHEY, CDR2 SVGAGI. Unmatched junction bases numbered 11, after V lost 2 bases and J lost 8 bases. The CDR3 totals 16 residues. This PCR relied on a set of 60 Vbeta primers and 13 Jbeta primers. Measured with immunoSEQ multiplex PCR; TCRdb has only the in-frame clones, and not every one. Found here are under 200,000 clones, around 81% of them singletons; the top ten hold around 1.9%. This chain joins TRBV6-5 and TRBJ2-1; TRBD2 agrees at 8 bases. The TCR was taken from a woman aged 25 to 45 in good health and CMV-seropositive. The sample taken for sequencing was PBMCs. The CDR3 region is CASSYNREGPWDEQFF. CDR3 DNA: TGTGCCAGCAGTTACAATCGGGAGGGCCCGTGGGATGAGCAGTTCTTC.